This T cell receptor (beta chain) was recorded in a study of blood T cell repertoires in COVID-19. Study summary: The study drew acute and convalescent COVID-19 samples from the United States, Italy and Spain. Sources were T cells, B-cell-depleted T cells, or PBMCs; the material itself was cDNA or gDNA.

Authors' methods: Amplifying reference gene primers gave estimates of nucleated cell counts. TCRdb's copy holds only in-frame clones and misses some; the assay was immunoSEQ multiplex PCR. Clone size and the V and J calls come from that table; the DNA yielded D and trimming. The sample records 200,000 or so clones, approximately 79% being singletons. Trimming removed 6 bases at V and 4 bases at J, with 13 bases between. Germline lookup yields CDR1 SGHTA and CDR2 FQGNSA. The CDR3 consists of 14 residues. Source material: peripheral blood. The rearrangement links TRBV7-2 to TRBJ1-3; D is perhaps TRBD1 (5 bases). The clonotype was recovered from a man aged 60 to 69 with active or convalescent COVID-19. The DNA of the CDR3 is TGTGCCAGCAGTTCGGGGGGGGTAGGAAACACCATATATTTT. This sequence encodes CASSSGGVGNTIYF.